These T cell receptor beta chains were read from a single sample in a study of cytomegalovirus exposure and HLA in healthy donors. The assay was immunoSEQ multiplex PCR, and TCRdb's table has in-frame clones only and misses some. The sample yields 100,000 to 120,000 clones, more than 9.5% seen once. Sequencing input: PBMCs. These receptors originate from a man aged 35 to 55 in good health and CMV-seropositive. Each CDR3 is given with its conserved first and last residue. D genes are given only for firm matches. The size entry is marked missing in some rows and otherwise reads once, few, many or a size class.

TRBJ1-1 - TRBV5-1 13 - CASSLREGSEAFF TGCGCCAGCAGCTTACGGGAGGGGTCTGAAGCTTTCTTT
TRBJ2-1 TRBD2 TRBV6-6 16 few CASSRRDYLRGDEQFF TGTGCCAGCAGTCGCCGTGACTATCTGCGGGGGGATGAGCAGTTCTTC
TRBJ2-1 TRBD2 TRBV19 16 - CASSIGLAVSYNEQFF TGTGCCAGTAGTATAGGTCTAGCGGTCTCCTACAATGAGCAGTTCTTC
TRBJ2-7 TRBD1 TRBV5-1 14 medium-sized CASSFQGAPYEQYF TGCGCCAGCAGCTTCCAGGGGGCCCCCTACGAGCAGTACTTC
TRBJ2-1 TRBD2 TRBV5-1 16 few CASSLGGTSVPNEQFF TGCGCCAGCAGCTTGGGTGGGACTAGTGTCCCAAATGAGCAGTTCTTC
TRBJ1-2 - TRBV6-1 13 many CASSESQGSGYTF TGTGCCAGCAGTGAATCGCAGGGAAGCGGCTACACCTTC
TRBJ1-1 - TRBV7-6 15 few CASSLSGTADTEAFF TGTGCCAGCAGCTTAAGCGGGACCGCCGACACTGAAGCTTTCTTT
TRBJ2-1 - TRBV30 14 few CAWTRIGGGGSPFF TGTGCCTGGACAAGAATAGGGGGCGGGGGGAGCCCATTCTTC
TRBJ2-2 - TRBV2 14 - CASSPQGNTGELFF TGTGCCAGCAGTCCTCAGGGGAACACCGGGGAGCTGTTTTTT
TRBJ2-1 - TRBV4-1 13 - CASSGLGDNEQFF TGCGCCAGCAGTGGCCTGGGCGACAATGAGCAGTTCTTC
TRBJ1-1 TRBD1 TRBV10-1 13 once CASSPTGATEAFF TGCGCCAGCAGTCCGACAGGGGCTACTGAAGCTTTCTTT
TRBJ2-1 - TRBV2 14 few CASSEAGHNNEQFF TGTGCCAGCAGTGAAGCGGGACACAACAATGAGCAGTTCTTC
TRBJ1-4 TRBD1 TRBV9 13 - CASRGQFNEKLFF TGTGCCAGCAGGGGACAGTTTAATGAAAAACTGTTTTTT
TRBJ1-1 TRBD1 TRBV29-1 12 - CSAGQVNTEAFF TGCAGCGCGGGACAGGTGAACACTGAAGCTTTCTTT
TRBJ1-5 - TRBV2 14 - CASSELLSNQPQHF TGTGCCAGCAGTGAACTTCTTAGCAATCAGCCCCAGCATTTT
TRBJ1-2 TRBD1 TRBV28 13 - CASSSGTGSGYTF TGTGCCAGCAGTTCCGGGACAGGGTCCGGCTACACCTTC
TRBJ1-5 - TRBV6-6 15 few CASSYGSHSNQPQHF TGTGCCAGCAGTTACGGCTCACATAGCAATCAGCCCCAGCATTTT
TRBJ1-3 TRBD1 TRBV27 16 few CASSLRGRGPGNTIYF TGTGCCAGCAGTTTGCGAGGCAGGGGGCCGGGAAACACCATATATTTT
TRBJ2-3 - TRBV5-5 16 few CASSFTRLDRGDTQYF TGTGCCAGCAGTTTTACACGACTAGATAGGGGAGATACGCAGTATTTT
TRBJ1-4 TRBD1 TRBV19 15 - CASSTGQAGNEKLFF TGTGCCAGTAGTACCGGACAGGCCGGTAATGAAAAACTGTTTTTT
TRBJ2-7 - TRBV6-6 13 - CASSDLATYEQYF TGTGCCAGCAGCGACCTAGCAACCTACGAGCAGTACTTC
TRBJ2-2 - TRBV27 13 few CASSRVNTGELFF TGTGCCAGCAGTCGGGTGAACACCGGGGAGCTGTTTTTT
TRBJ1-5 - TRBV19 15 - CASTHFWTDDQPQHF TGTGCCAGTACCCATTTCTGGACAGACGATCAGCCCCAGCATTTT
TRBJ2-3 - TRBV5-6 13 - CASSPPSTDTQYF TGTGCCAGCAGCCCCCCTAGCACAGATACGCAGTATTTT
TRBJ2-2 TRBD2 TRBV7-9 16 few CASSSPTSGVPGELFF TGTGCCAGCAGTTCTCCAACTAGCGGGGTTCCCGGGGAGCTGTTTTTT
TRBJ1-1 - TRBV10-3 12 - CAISPGGTEAFF TGTGCCATCAGCCCGGGAGGCACTGAAGCTTTCTTT
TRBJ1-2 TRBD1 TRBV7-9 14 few CASSPRQGAEGYTF TGTGCCAGCAGCCCCAGACAGGGGGCGGAGGGCTACACCTTC
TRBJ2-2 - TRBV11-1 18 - CASSLGGSGGASTGELFF TGTGCCAGCAGCTTAGGGGGGTCTGGGGGGGCGTCCACCGGGGAGCTGTTTTTT
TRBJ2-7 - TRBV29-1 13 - CSVEGSTGYEQYF TGCAGCGTTGAAGGTAGCACGGGCTACGAGCAGTACTTC
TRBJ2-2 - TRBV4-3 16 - CASSKVGIVNTGELFF TGCGCCAGCAGCAAGGTCGGGATTGTTAACACCGGGGAGCTGTTTTTT
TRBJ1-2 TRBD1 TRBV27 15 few CASSPDRVRLDGYTF TGTGCCAGCAGTCCGGACAGGGTCCGACTAGATGGCTACACCTTC
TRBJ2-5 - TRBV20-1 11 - CSASSRETQYF TGCAGTGCTAGCTCCCGGGAGACCCAGTACTTC
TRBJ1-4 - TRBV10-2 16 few CASSESGWGRGEKLFF TGCGCCAGCAGTGAGTCGGGATGGGGAAGGGGTGAAAAACTGTTTTTT